This is a list of T cell receptor beta chains from one sample in a study of T cell changes during pregnancy in multiple sclerosis. Measured with immunoSEQ multiplex PCR; TCRdb has only the in-frame clones, and not every one. The sample has over 60,000 clones; 91% are singletons. Sample: peripheral blood, taken in the third trimester of pregnancy. The source is a female donor in good health, enrolled as a control in a pregnancy study. Each CDR3 is given with its conserved first and last residue.

j_call v_call cdr3_aa
TRBJ2-5 TRBV19 CASSSLTSEGETQYF
TRBJ1-1 TRBV6-5 CASTARGGQNTEAFF
TRBJ2-1 TRBV6-6 CASLLAGVGNEQFF
TRBJ2-7 TRBV5-5 CASSFTGQVSYEQYF
TRBJ2-7 TRBV5-6 CASSSTGTVNEQYF
TRBJ2-1 TRBV4-1 CASSLSSGWSVYNEQFF
TRBJ1-4 TRBV7-8 CASSSPGHGNEKLFF
TRBJ1-1 TRBV6-1 CASSRDRGAAFF
TRBJ2-2 TRBV27 CASSLWFVGAPGELFF
TRBJ2-7 TRBV7-2 CASSWGLAGGGEQYF
TRBJ1-3 TRBV4-2 CASSHRAGDLSGNTIYF
TRBJ1-5 TRBV15 CATSRDRTGPQPQHF
TRBJ1-1 TRBV9 CASSGRTGNTEAFF
TRBJ1-3 TRBV5-8 CASSPGWASSGNTIYF
TRBJ1-1 TRBV25-1 CASSPRRSGTEAFF
TRBJ1-1 TRBV11-2 CASRRQNHMNTEAFF
TRBJ2-3 TRBV9 CASSPRTSFDTQYF
TRBJ2-5 TRBV18 CASSPGQGQETQYF
TRBJ1-3 TRBV5-6 CASSLPIGGNTIYF
TRBJ1-1 TRBV25-1 CASSSNQGSAFF
TRBJ1-2 TRBV7-7 CASSRNSGVHGYTF
TRBJ1-3 TRBV28 CASTRDSSNSGNTIYF
TRBJ2-1 TRBV25-1 CASSDKTSSYNEQFF
TRBJ1-1 TRBV20-1 CSASTIEAFF
TRBJ2-7 TRBV27 CASSLLDKSIEQYF
TRBJ2-1 TRBV5-3 CAGEARVYNEQFF
TRBJ2-1 TRBV6-5 CARDILAAPNNEQFF
TRBJ1-2 TRBV6-5 CASSYSDSLANYGYTF
TRBJ1-1 TRBV2 CASSDLTGNTEAFF
TRBJ2-1 TRBV9 CASSVWSSGAYNEQFF
TRBJ1-2 TRBV4-1 CASSQDFQGAYGYTF
TRBJ1-2 TRBV19 CATGDRGRKNYGYTF
TRBJ2-1 TRBV13 CASSGTSGGRNEQFF
TRBJ1-6 TRBV5-8 CASSAYRGNNSPLHF
TRBJ1-2 TRBV7-2 CASSAQTGDYGYTF
TRBJ2-2 TRBV7-2 CASSSGGGLNTGELFF
TRBJ1-1 TRBV5-1 CASSLGHLGDTEAFF